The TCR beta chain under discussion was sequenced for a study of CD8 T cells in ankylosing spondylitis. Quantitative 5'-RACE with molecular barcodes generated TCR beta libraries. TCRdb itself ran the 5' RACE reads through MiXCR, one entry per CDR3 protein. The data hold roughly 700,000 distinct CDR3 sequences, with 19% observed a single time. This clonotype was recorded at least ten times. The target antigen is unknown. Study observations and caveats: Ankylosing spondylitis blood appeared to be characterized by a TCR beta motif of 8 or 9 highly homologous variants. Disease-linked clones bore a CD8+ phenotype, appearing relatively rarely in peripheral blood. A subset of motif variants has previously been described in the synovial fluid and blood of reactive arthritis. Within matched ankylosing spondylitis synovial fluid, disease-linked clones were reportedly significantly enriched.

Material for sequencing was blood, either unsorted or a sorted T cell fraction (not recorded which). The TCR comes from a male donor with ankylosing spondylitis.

CDR3 coding DNA: TGTGCCAGCAGCGTAGAGGGCAATAGCAATCAGCCCCAGCATTTT. This codes for CASSVEGNSNQPQHF. V is TRBV9 and J is TRBJ1-5; D is undetermined. The CDR3 contains 15 residues. Trimming shortened V by 0 bases and J by 0 bases, and 7 bases separated the two germline ends. Germline V gives CDR1 SGDLS, CDR2 YYNGEE.